The present entry profiles one TCR beta chain with its context. The sample belongs to a study of blood T cell repertoires in COVID-19. The CDR3 length is 14 residues. Germline loops: CDR1 SGHNT, CDR2 YYREEE (reference sequence). Trimming removed 4 bases from V and 9 bases from J, with 14 bases in between. TCRdb's copy holds only in-frame clones and misses some; the assay was immunoSEQ multiplex PCR. The sample carries some 200,000 clones, about 91% recorded once. The sequencing sample was made of peripheral blood. The TCR was taken from a man aged 30-40 years with acute or convalescent COVID-19. The J gene is TRBJ1-6, the V gene TRBV5-4; no clear D. For the CDR3, the DNA is TGTGCCAGCAGCACCAAGCTGGGAGGTTCACCCCTCCACTTT. Its translation: CASSTKLGGSPLHF.